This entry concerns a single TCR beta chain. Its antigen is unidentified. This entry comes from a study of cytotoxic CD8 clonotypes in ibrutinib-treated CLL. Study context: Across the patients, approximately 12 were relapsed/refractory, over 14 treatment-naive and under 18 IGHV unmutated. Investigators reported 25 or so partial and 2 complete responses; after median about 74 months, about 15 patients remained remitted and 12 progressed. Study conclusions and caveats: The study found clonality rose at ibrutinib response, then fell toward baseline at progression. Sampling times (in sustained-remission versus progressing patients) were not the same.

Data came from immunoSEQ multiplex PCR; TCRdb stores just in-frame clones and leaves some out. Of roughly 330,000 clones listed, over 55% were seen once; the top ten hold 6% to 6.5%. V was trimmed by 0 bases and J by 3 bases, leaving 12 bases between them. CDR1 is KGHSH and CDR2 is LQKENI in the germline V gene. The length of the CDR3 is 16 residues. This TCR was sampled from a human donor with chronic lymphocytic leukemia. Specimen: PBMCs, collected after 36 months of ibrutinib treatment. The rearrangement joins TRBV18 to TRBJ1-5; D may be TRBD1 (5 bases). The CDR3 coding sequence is TGTGCCAGCTCACCACCGGGACCCTTTGACAATCAGCCCCAGCATTTT. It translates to CASSPPGPFDNQPQHF.